This TCR beta chain emerged from a study of CD8 T cells in ankylosing spondylitis. TCRdb itself ran the 5' RACE reads through MiXCR, one entry per CDR3 protein. The sample yields about 160,000 distinct CDR3 sequences, 9.8% seen once. CDR3 length: 16 amino acids. The ends were cut back, 3 bases at V and 5 bases at J, with 16 bases in the middle. Germline V gene sequence: CDR1 KGHDR, CDR2 SFDVKD. The sequence was collected from a female donor with ankylosing spondylitis or in good health (not recorded which). The rearrangement joins TRBV24-1 to TRBJ2-1; the D gene is possibly TRBD2 (5 bases). The source material was blood, either unsorted or a sorted T cell fraction (not recorded which). CDR3 sequence reads: CATSDPSGIENNEQFF. CDR3 bases: TGTGCCACCAGTGATCCCAGCGGAATTGAAAACAATGAGCAGTTCTTC.